Below, 30 T cell receptor beta chains from the same sample are listed, as sequenced in a study of regulatory T cells in long-lasting Graves disease (dated by TCRdb to 2020 to 2022). The time point label corresponds to: newly diagnosed GD, antithyroid drugs for less than 3 months. RNA was extracted from PBMCs in TRIzol for both TCR sequencing and RNA sequencing. Receptor libraries were prepared by multiplex PCR. The sample was run on an Illumina HiSeq 4000. To build TCR beta libraries, CDR3 regions were amplified by Arm-PCR using iRepertoire HTBI primers. The raw public data were reprocessed by TCRdb itself: fastp quality trimming at Q25, MiXCR clonotype calling, in-frame beta chains only. Every distinct CDR3 protein forms one entry, paired with its most common genes and DNA. The sample yields about 500,000 distinct CDR3 sequences; under 20% were counted once. The ten largest make up 12% of the sample.

Separately, the same data were catalogued under a study of T cells in Graves' hyperthyroidism and ophthalmopathy.

The sample here was peripheral blood mononuclear cells (PBMCs), taken at new diagnosis, from a patient treated with antithyroid drugs. All receptors derive from a man in his forties with Graves disease. Donor details come from another sample of the same person, matched by shared clones.

This clonotype came up a few times. Here the CDR3 DNA reads TGTGCCAGTAACACCGGGGGCGTTGAGTTGGGCACTGAAGCTTTCTTT. As protein: CASNTGGVELGTEAFF. The chain recombines TRBV19 with TRBJ1-1; a weak D match, TRBD1 (6 bases). The V end lost 7 bases, the J end lost 4 bases, and 22 bases lay between the germline ends. Germline V CDR1 and CDR2: LNHDA, SQIVND (reference sequence). This CDR3 is built from 16 residues.

This clonotype appeared many times. This sequence joins TRBV2 and TRBJ1-5, with 7 bases fitting TRBD1. The germline V gene has CDR1 SNHLY and CDR2 FYNNEI. The CDR3 totals 15 residues. Trimming removed 3 bases from V and 6 bases from J; junction bases left unmatched: 8. The CDR3 loop is CASSEDRSDLQPQHF. The CDR3, as DNA: TGTGCCAGCAGTGAGGACAGGTCCGATCTTCAGCCCCAGCATTTT.

In this sample, this clonotype turned up a few times. V is TRBV20-1 and J is TRBJ2-1, with D perhaps TRBD1 or TRBD2 (5 bases each). Germline-derived CDR1 and CDR2 are DFQATT and SNEGSKA (reference sequence). Trimming pared 1 base from V and 5 bases from J, leaving 18 bases between. This CDR3 contains 16 residues. The CDR3 sequence is CSARVTANGTHNEQFF. Written as DNA, the CDR3 is TGCAGTGCTAGAGTAACGGCTAACGGGACCCACAATGAGCAGTTCTTC.

This clonotype was counted many times. This chain links TRBV11-2 with TRBJ2-7; the D is unclear. The CDR3 covers 14 residues. The germline CDR1 and CDR2 sequences are SGHAT and FQNNGV. Trimming took 1 base from V and 3 from J, leaving 10 bases between them. Here the CDR3 DNA reads TGTGCCAGCAGCTTAGCCCCCGGTGACTACGAGCAGTACTTC. Encoded protein: CASSLAPGDYEQYF.

The rearrangement uses TRBV7-9 and TRBJ2-2, with 8 bases lining up with TRBD1. The CDR3 totals 14 residues. J gave up 9 bases and V 5 bases, and 8 bases lay outside the gene matches. Germline assignment: CDR1 SEHNR and CDR2 FQNEAQ (reference sequence). The CDR3 spells CASSDNRGTRELFF. In nucleotides, the CDR3 is TGTGCCAGCAGCGATAACAGGGGGACACGGGAGCTGTTTTTT.

The chain has TRBV30 and TRBJ2-5, with D possibly TRBD2 on 5 matching bases. In germline, CDR1 is GTSNPN, CDR2 SVGIG (reference sequence). This CDR3 contains 13 residues. Trimming removed 3 bases from V and 4 bases from J, with 12 bases in between. The CDR3 nucleotides are TGTGCCTGGAGCGGAATGGCGGGAGAGACCCAGTACTTC. Translating it yields CAWSGMAGETQYF.

This clonotype appeared many times. The junction differs from germline at one of its ends, possibly a read error. The CDR3 DNA reads TGTGCCAGCAGTTTGGGGGGCCCCGCTAATGAAAAACTGTTTTTT. Translation gives CASSLGGPANEKLFF. This sequence joins TRBV5-1 and TRBJ1-4; D perhaps matches TRBD1 (6 bases). Germline CDR1 and CDR2: SGHRS and YFSETQ. The CDR3 consists of 15 residues.

In its sample, this clonotype was seen many times. The chain recombines TRBV12-3 or TRBV12-4 with TRBJ2-3; 8 nucleotides align to TRBD2. The J call may be incorrect, as the DNA end agrees better with TRBJ2-7. The CDR3 extends over 19 amino acids. CDR3 in DNA: TGTGCCAGCAGTGGGAAGTTGAGACAGACCGGGACTAGACTTTTCGAGCAGTACTTC. Residues: CASSGKLRQTGTRLFEQYF.

This clonotype was counted ten times or more. CDR3 residues: CASSKAVGPTYGYTF. The CDR3 nucleotides are TGTGCCAGCAGCAAAGCTGTAGGGCCTACCTATGGCTACACCTTC. The chain is built from TRBV28 and TRBJ1-2; unclear D gene. CDR3 length: 15 residues. Germline CDR1 MDHEN, CDR2 SYDVKM. The V end was cut by 6 bases, the J end by 4 bases, with 18 bases between.

The sample holds many counts of this clonotype. CDR3 loop: CASSLFRDRGQTSQPQHF. CDR3 DNA sequence: TGTGCCAGCAGTTTGTTCCGGGACAGGGGGCAAACAAGTCAGCCCCAGCATTTT. The V and J genes are TRBV28 and TRBJ1-5; 12 bases agree with TRBD1. This CDR3 comprises 18 residues. Germline lookup yields CDR1 MDHEN and CDR2 SYDVKM. V lost 3 bases to trimming and J lost 6 bases; unmatched junction nucleotides: 12.

This rearrangement joins TRBV6-4 to TRBJ1-5; D might be TRBD1 (5 bases). The CDR3 covers 13 residues. CDR1 is MRHNA, CDR2 SNTAGT, per germline. V was trimmed by 6 bases and J by 7 bases, leaving 13 bases between them. Here the CDR3 DNA reads TGTGCCAGCAGCAGGGAGGTGGACCAGCCCCAGCATTTT. This sequence encodes CASSREVDQPQHF.

The V call is TRBV20-1, the J call TRBJ1-1, with TRBD1 matching over 7 bases. Losses at the gene ends were 4 bases for V and 3 bases for J; bases not matched to a gene: 11. From germline, CDR1 is DFQATT and CDR2 SNEGSKA (reference sequence). The CDR3 consists of 15 residues. In DNA, the CDR3 is TGCAGTGCTACTCCTTGGGACAGAGGGGACACTGAAGCTTTCTTT. Translated, it gives CSATPWDRGDTEAFF.

There are many counts of this clonotype. The CDR3 loop reads CASRQGTNTGELFF. The CDR3, as DNA: TGCGCCAGCCGACAGGGAACGAACACCGGGGAGCTGTTTTTT. The rearrangement links TRBV5-1 to TRBJ2-2, with TRBD1 matching 7 bases. The ends lost 7 bases at V and 0 bases at J; junction bases unmatched: 3. CDR1 is SGHRS, CDR2 YFSETQ, per germline. The CDR3 sequence is 14 residues long. The complete variable domain, with remaining parts taken from reference TRBV5-1 and TRBJ2-2, reads KAGVTQTPRYLIKTRGQQVTLSCSPISGHRSVSWYQQTPGQGLQFLFEYFSETQRNKGNFPGRFSGRQFSNSRSEMNVSTLELGDSALYLCASRQGTNTGELFFGEGSRLTVL.

Ten or more counts support this clonotype. The rearrangement uses TRBV25-1 and TRBJ2-7, with 7 bases that match TRBD2. This CDR3 spans 13 amino acids. The V segment lost 8 bases and the J segment 2 bases; nucleotides outside the gene matches: 6. The germline CDR1 and CDR2 sequences are MGHDK and SYGVNS. The CDR3 reads CASGGEGAYEQYF. As DNA, the CDR3 is TGTGCCAGCGGAGGGGAGGGTGCCTACGAGCAGTACTTC.

The chain is built from TRBV6-2 or TRBV6-3 and TRBJ2-7, with D perhaps being TRBD1 or TRBD2 (6 bases each). The V end lost 6 bases, the J end lost 7 bases, and 13 bases lay between the germline ends. The germline gives CDR1 MNHEY, CDR2 SVGEGT. This CDR3 spans 12 amino acids. CDR3 in DNA: TGTGCCAGCAGGGAGGGGGTTCGGGAGCAGTACTTC. Its translation is CASREGVREQYF.

This clonotype was counted many times. V is TRBV30 and J is TRBJ1-4; possible D gene TRBD1, 5 bases. With 4 bases removed from V and 2 bases from J, the gap between germline ends came to 11 bases. CDR1 and CDR2 (germline): GTSNPN, SVGIG (reference sequence). The CDR3 spans 14 residues. The CDR3 coding sequence is TGTGCCTGGACATGGGGCCCCACTAATGAAAAACTGTTTTTT. This codes for CAWTWGPTNEKLFF.

There are a few counts of this clonotype. CDR3 protein: CASGSGGGYTEAFF. The CDR3 region has the DNA TGTGCCAGCGGGTCCGGGGGAGGTTATACTGAAGCTTTCTTT. The chain joins TRBV28 to TRBJ1-1; TRBD1 is a possible D gene (5 bases). Germline CDR1 and CDR2: MDHEN and SYDVKM. Trimming pared 8 bases from V and 5 bases from J, leaving 18 bases between. The CDR3 loop spans 14 amino acids.

To note about this clonotype: It may be a read error: a sequence one base away is much more abundant. This chain connects TRBV3-1 to TRBJ2-5; D perhaps matches TRBD2 (5 bases). The last part of the DNA fits TRBJ2-1 better; the J call may be wrong. The V gene's germline CDR1 is LGHDT and CDR2 YNNKEL (reference sequence). The CDR3 runs to 15 residues. As DNA, the CDR3 is TGTGCCGGCAGCCAACCCTTTACTAGAACTGATGAGCAGTTCTTC. This translates into CAGSQPFTRTDEQFF.

This clonotype was seen many times. One end of the junction fails to match germline, which may point to a read error. The chain recombines TRBV6-5 with TRBJ2-3, with 10 bases fitting TRBD1. The CDR3 has 16 amino acids. Germline V lookup: CDR1 MNHEY, CDR2 SVGAGI. The CDR3 sequence is CASSYYRDRGADTQYF. CDR3 nucleotide sequence: TGTGCCAGCAGCTACTACCGGGACAGGGGTGCAGATACGCAGTATTTT.

This chain connects TRBV10-1 to TRBJ2-3; TRBD2 agrees at 9 bases. CDR3 length: 16 amino acids. Germline V gene sequence: CDR1 WNHNN, CDR2 SYGVQD (reference sequence). V dropped 6 bases and J dropped 2; count of bases not matched to a gene: 9. This chain's CDR3 is CASRFLAGTNTDTQYF. The CDR3 DNA reads as TGCGCCAGCAGGTTTCTAGCGGGGACTAACACAGATACGCAGTATTTT.

Ten or more counts support this clonotype. CDR3 sequence reads: CASSGRGGRNEQFF. The CDR3 DNA follows: TGTGCCAGCAGCGGCAGGGGTGGCCGAAATGAGCAGTTCTTC. The chain uses TRBV9 and TRBJ2-1; a possible D gene is TRBD1 (6 bases). V was cut by 3 bases and J by 7 bases, with 14 bases left in between. CDR1 SGDLS and CDR2 YYNGEE come from the germline V gene. The CDR3 sequence is 14 residues long.

This clonotype was seen ten or more times. This chain uses TRBV30 with TRBJ2-7; D not certain. Germline V lookup: CDR1 GTSNPN, CDR2 SVGIG (reference sequence). This CDR3 region has 15 residues. The germline V and J ends were trimmed by 3 bases and 5 bases, with 20 bases remaining between them. This CDR3 is CAWSLTKRTFNEQYF. The CDR3 DNA reads TGTGCCTGGAGCTTAACTAAAAGGACCTTTAACGAGCAGTACTTC.

This clonotype was seen repeatedly, ten times or more. The chain joins TRBV2 to TRBJ2-7; D is undetermined. There are 12 residues in the CDR3. Per the germline V gene, CDR1 is SNHLY and CDR2 is FYNNEI. Deletions cut 7 bases from V and 6 bases from J, with 13 bases between. DNA for the CDR3: TGTGCCAGCAAGGAGCCCCTGGGCGAGCAGTACTTC. Its translation: CASKEPLGEQYF.

There are a few counts of this clonotype. The V and J genes are TRBV7-9 and TRBJ2-2; D is uncertain. V lost 5 bases, J lost 2 bases, and 9 bases lay in between. This CDR3 contains 14 residues. From germline, CDR1 is SEHNR and CDR2 FQNEAQ (reference sequence). This CDR3 reads CASSRVSNTGELFF. In DNA, the CDR3 is TGTGCCAGCAGCCGGGTTTCAAACACCGGGGAGCTGTTTTTT.

In the case of this clonotype: This may come from a read error, since a much larger clone is one base off. The gene calls are TRBV29-1 and TRBJ2-1; D possibly corresponds to TRBD2 (6 bases). V dropped 3 bases and J dropped 8 bases, with 11 bases sitting between them. The germline CDR1 and CDR2 sequences are SQVTM and ANQGSEA. The CDR3 loop spans 12 amino acids. CDR3 nucleotides: TGCAGCGTTGAGGCGGGAAGGTATGAGCAGTTCTTC. Translated: CSVEAGRYEQFF.

This clonotype appeared many times. The chain joins TRBV28 to TRBJ1-5; 8 positions match TRBD1. The CDR3 is made up of 16 amino acids. V lost 5 bases, J lost 6 bases, and 12 bases stayed unmatched. Per germline, CDR1 MDHEN and CDR2 SYDVKM. CDR3 bases: TGTGCCAGCAGTCCACACGTCGGACAGGGTTCTCAGCCCCAGCATTTT. Translated: CASSPHVGQGSQPQHF.

The sample holds a few counts of this clonotype. This rearrangement joins TRBV5-1 to TRBJ2-7; D possibly matches TRBD1 or TRBD2 (5 bases each). Per the germline V gene, CDR1 is SGHRS and CDR2 is YFSETQ. This CDR3 is 14 amino acids long. Between the trimmed V and J ends, which lost 1 base and 1 base, there was a span of 9 bases. The CDR3 DNA follows: TGCGCCAGCAGCTTGTCGTGGGGGTCCTACGAGCAGTACTTC. Its translation: CASSLSWGSYEQYF.

This clonotype appeared many times. The chain joins TRBV11-3 to TRBJ2-3; 8 bases are shared with TRBD2. The CDR3 totals 15 residues. The germline CDR1 and CDR2 sequences are SGHNT and YENEEA. The J segment lost 5 bases and the V segment lost 1 base, leaving 5 bases of the junction unmatched. Written as DNA, the CDR3 is TGTGCCAGCAGCTTAGCGGGAGGGCCCCAAGATACGCAGTATTTT. Its protein product is CASSLAGGPQDTQYF.

There are many counts of this clonotype. CDR3 sequence reads: CSAPLEGFIYEQYF. The CDR3, as DNA: TGCAGTGCTCCCCTCGAGGGGTTTATCTACGAGCAGTACTTC. This chain connects TRBV20-1 to TRBJ2-7; D may match TRBD1 or TRBD2 (5 bases each). The CDR3 loop spans 14 amino acids. V lost 5 bases to trimming and J lost 3 bases, with 17 bases between them. Germline-derived CDR1 and CDR2 are DFQATT and SNEGSKA (reference sequence).

As regards this clonotype: This may stem from a read error, because a much larger clone lies one nucleotide away. The chain couples TRBV12-3 or TRBV12-4 to TRBJ2-5; 15 nucleotides align to TRBD2. The CDR3 has 17 residues. CDR3 sequence (DNA): TGTGCCAGCAGTGTCCGGACTAGCGGGAGGGCTCGAGAGGCCCAGTACTTC. This codes for CASSVRTSGRAREAQYF.